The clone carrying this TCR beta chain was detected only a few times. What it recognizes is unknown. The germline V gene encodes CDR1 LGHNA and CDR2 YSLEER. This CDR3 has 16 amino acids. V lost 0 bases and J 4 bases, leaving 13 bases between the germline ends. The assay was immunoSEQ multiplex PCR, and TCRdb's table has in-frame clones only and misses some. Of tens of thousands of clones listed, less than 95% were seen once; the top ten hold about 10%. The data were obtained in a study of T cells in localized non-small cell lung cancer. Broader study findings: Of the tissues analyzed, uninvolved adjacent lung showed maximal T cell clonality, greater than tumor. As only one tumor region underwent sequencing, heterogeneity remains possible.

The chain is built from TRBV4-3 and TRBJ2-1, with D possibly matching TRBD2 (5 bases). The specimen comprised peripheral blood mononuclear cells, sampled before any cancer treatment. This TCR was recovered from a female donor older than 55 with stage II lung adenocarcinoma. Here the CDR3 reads CASSQEEGWAYNEQFF. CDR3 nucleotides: TGCGCCAGCAGCCAAGAAGAGGGCTGGGCTTACAATGAGCAGTTCTTC.